This T cell receptor (beta chain) was sequenced during a study of shared clonotypes between healthy human individuals. V was shortened by 6 bases and J by 14 bases, with 17 bases between the two germline ends. The V gene's germline CDR1 is MDHEN and CDR2 SYDVKM. This CDR3 region has 12 residues. Here immunoSEQ multiplex PCR was the method, and the copy in TCRdb shows in-frame clones only, minus some. The repertoire holds about 2.1 million clones, around 93% seen once, with more than 1.5% in the top ten. Naive CD8 populations comprised CD45RO-negative cells positively selected for CCR7, excluding terminally differentiated effector memory CD45RA+ cells.

The receptor comes from a man between 18 and 35 years old in good health. Some clones in this sample may be carry-over from other donors' samples. The source material was naive CD8+ T cells from PBMCs. The rearrangement joins TRBV28 to TRBJ1-3; weak D call: TRBD1 (5 bases). The CDR3: CASSPGASHLYF. The CDR3 DNA is TGTGCCAGCAGCCCCGGGGCTTCACACCTATATTTT.